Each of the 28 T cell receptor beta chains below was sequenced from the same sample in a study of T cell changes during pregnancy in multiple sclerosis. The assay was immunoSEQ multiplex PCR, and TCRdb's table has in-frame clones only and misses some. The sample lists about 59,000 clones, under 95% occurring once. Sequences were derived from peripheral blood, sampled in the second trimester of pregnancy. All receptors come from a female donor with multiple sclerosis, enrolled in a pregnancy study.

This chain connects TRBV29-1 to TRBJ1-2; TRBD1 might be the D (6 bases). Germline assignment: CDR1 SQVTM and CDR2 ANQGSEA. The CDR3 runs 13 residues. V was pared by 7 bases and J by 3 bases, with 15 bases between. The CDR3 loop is CSDYRDPYYGYTF. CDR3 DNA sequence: TGCAGCGACTACAGGGACCCCTACTATGGCTACACCTTC. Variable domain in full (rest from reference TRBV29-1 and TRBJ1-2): SAVISQKPSRDICQRGTSLTIQCQVDSQVTMMFWYRQQPGQSLTLIATANQGSEATYESGFVIDKFPISRPNLTFSTLTVSNMSPEDSSIYLCSDYRDPYYGYTFGSGTRLTVV.

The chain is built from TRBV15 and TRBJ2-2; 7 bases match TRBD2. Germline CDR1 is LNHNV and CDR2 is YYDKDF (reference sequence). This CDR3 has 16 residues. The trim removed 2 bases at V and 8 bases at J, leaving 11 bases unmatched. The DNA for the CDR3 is TGTGCCACCAGCAGAATTACAGCGGGGAGGCTGGGGGAGCTGTTTTTT. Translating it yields CATSRITAGRLGELFF.

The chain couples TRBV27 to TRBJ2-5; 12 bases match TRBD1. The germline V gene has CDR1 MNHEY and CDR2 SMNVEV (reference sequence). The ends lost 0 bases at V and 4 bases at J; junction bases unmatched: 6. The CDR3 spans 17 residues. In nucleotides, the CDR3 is TGTGCCAGCAGTTTATCGTGGGGACAGGGGGCCTCAGAGACCCAGTACTTC. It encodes CASSLSWGQGASETQYF.

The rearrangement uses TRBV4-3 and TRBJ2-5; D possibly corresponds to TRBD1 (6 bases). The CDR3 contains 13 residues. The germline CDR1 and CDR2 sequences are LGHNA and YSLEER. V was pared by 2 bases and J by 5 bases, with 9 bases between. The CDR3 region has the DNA TGCGCCAGCAGCCAATTAAGGGGGGAGACCCAGTACTTC. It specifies CASSQLRGETQYF.

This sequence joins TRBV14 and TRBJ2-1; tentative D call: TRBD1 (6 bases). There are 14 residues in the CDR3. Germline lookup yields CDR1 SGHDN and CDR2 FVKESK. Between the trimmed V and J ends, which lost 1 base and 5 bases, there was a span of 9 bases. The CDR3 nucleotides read TGTGCCAGCAGCCAAGTTGGGACAAACAATGAGCAGTTCTTC. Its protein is CASSQVGTNNEQFF.

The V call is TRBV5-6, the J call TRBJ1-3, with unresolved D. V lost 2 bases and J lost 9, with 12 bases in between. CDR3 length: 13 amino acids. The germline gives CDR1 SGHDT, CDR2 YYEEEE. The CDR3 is CASSLELRGTIYF. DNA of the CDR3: TGTGCCAGCAGCTTAGAACTCCGGGGCACCATATATTTT.

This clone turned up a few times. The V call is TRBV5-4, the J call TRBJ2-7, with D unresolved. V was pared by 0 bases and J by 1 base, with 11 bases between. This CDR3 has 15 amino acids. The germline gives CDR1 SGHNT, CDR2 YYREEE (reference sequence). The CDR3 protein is CASSLDMSSSYEQYF. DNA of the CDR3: TGTGCCAGCAGCTTGGACATGTCAAGTTCCTACGAGCAGTACTTC.

The CDR3 coding sequence is TGCGCCACTACTACACGGAACTATGGCTACACCTTC. It translates to CATTTRNYGYTF. The chain recombines TRBV23-1 with TRBJ1-2; no definite D call. TRBV23-1 is marked as an open reading frame, function uncertain. The CDR3 covers 12 residues. Trimming pared 10 bases from V and 2 bases from J, leaving 11 bases between.

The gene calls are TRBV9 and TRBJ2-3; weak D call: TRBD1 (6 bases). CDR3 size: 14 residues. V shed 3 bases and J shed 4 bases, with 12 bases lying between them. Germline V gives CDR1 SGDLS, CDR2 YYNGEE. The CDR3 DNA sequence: TGTGCCAGCAGCGCTGGGCAGGGGCCAGATACGCAGTATTTT. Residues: CASSAGQGPDTQYF.

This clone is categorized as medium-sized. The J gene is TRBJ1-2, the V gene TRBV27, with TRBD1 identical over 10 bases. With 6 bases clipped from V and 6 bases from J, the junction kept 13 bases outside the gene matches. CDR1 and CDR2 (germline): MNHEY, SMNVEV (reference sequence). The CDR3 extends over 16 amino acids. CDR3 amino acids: CASRRLRDRGVNGYTF. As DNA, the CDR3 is TGTGCCAGCAGGAGGCTCCGGGACAGGGGAGTGAATGGCTACACCTTC.

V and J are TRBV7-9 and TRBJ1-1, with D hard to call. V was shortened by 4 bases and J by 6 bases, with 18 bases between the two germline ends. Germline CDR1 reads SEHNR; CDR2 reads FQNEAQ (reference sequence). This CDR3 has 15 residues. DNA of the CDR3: TGTGCCAGCAGCTCCACCCAGGTCCGCAGTTCTGAAGCTTTCTTT. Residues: CASSSTQVRSSEAFF. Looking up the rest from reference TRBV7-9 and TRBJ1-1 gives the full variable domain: DTGVSQNPRHKITKRGQNVTFRCDPISEHNRLYWYRQTLGQGPEFLTYFQNEAQLEKSRLLSDRFSAERPKGSFSTLEIQRTEQGDSAMYLCASSSTQVRSSEAFFGQGTRLTVV.

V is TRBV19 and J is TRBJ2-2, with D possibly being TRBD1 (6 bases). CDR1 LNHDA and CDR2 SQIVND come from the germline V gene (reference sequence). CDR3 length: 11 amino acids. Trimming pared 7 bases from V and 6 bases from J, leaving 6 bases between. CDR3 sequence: CASTGAGELFF. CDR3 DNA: TGTGCCAGTACAGGGGCCGGGGAGCTGTTTTTT.

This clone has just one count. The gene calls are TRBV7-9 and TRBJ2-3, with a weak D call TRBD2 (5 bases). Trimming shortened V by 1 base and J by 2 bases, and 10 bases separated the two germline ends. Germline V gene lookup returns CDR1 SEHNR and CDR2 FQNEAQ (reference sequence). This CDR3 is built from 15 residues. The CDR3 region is CASSLGASSTDTQYF. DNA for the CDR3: TGTGCCAGCAGCTTAGGGGCTAGCTCCACAGATACGCAGTATTTT.

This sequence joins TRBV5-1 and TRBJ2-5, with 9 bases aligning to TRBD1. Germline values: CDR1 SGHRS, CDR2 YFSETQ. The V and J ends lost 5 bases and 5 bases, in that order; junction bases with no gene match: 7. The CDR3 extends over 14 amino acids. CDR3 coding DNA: TGCGCCAGCAGTATTACAGGGGGCGGTGAGACCCAGTACTTC. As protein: CASSITGGGETQYF.

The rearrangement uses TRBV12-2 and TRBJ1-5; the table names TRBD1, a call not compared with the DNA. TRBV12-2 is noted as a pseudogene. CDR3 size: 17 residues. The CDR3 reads CASRLARDRGAYQPQHF. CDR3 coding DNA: TGTGCAAGTCGCTTAGCGCGGGACAGGGGCGCGTATCAGCCCCAGCATTTT.

The CDR3 coding sequence is TGTGCCAGCAGCCATCCAGGGGGTCGGGGACAGGGAGAGTACGAGCAGTACTTC. Translation: CASSHPGGRGQGEYEQYF. V usage is TRBV7-2 and J usage is TRBJ2-7; the match to TRBD1 covers 9 bases. The J segment lost 4 bases and the V segment lost 5 bases, leaving 18 bases of the junction unmatched. The germline V gene has CDR1 SGHTA and CDR2 FQGNSA. This CDR3 contains 18 residues. The variable domain in full, with the rest retrieved from reference TRBV7-2 and TRBJ2-7, is GAGVSQSPSNKVTEKGKDVELRCDPISGHTALYWYRQSLGQGLEFLIYFQGNSAPDKSGLPSDRFSAERTGGSVSTLTIQRTQQEDSAVYLCASSHPGGRGQGEYEQYFGPGTRLTVT.

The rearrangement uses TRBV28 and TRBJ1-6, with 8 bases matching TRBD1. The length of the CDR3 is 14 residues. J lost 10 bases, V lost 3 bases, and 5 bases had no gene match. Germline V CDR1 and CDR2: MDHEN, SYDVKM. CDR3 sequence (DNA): TGTGCCAGCAGTTTTGACAGGGGACACTCACCCCTCCACTTT. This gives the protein CASSFDRGHSPLHF.

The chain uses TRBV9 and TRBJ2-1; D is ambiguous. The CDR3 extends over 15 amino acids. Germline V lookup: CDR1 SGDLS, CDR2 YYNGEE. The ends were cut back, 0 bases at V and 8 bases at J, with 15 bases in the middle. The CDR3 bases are TGTGCCAGCAGCGTAGCTCCCCCCCCGGTCCATGAGCAGTTCTTC. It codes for CASSVAPPPVHEQFF.

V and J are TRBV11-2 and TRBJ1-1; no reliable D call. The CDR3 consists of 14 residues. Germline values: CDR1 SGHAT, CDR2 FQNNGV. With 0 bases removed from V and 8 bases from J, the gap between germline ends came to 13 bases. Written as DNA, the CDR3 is TGTGCCAGCAGCTTAGATGACCTGATCGGGGAAGCTTTCTTT. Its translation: CASSLDDLIGEAFF. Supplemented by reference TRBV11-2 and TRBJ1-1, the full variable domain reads EAGVAQSPRYKIIEKRQSVAFWCNPISGHATLYWYQQILGQGPKLLIQFQNNGVVDDSQLPKDRFSAERLKGVDSTLKIQPAKLEDSAVYLCASSLDDLIGEAFFGQGTRLTVV.

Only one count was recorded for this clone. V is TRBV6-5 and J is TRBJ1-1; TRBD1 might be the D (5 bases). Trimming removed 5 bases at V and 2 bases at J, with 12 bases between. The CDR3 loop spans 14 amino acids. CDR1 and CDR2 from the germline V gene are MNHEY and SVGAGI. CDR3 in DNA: TGTGCCAGCAGTAACCTTGGACAAAACACTGAAGCTTTCTTT. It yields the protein CASSNLGQNTEAFF.

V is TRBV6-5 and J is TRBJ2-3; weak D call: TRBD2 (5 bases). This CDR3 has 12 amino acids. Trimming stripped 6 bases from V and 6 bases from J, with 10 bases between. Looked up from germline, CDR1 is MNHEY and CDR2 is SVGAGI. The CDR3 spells CASREAEDTQYF. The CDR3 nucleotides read TGTGCCAGCAGGGAGGCAGAGGATACGCAGTATTTT.

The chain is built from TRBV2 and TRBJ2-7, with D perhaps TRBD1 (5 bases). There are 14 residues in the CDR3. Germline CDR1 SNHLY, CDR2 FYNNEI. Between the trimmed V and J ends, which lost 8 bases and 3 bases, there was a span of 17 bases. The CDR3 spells CASSRQGQFYEQYF. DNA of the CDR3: TGTGCCAGCTCGAGACAAGGACAATTCTACGAGCAGTACTTC.

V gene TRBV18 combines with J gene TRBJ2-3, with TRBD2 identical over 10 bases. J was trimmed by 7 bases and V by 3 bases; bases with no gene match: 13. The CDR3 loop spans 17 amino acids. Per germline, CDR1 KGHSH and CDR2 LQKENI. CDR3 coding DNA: TGTGCCAGCTCACCTTTCGTAGAGCGGGGGGGCCGGAATACGCAGTATTTT. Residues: CASSPFVERGGRNTQYF.

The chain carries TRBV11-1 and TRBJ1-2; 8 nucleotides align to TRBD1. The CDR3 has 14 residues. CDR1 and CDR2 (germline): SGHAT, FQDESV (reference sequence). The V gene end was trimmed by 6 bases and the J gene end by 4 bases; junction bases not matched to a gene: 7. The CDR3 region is CASSFGQGAYGYTF. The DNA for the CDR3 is TGTGCCAGCAGTTTCGGACAGGGCGCCTATGGCTACACCTTC.

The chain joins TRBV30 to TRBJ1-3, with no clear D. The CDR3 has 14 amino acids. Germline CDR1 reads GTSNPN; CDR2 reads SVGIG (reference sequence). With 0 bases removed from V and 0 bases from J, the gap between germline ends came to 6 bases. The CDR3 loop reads CAWSVHFSGNTIYF. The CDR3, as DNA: TGTGCCTGGAGTGTACATTTCTCTGGAAACACCATATATTTT. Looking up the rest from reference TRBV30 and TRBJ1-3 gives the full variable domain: SQTIHQWPATLVQPVGSPLSLECTVEGTSNPNLYWYRQAAGRGLQLLFYSVGIGQISSEVPQNLSASRPQDRQFILSSKKLLLSDSGFYLCAWSVHFSGNTIYFGEGSWLTVV.

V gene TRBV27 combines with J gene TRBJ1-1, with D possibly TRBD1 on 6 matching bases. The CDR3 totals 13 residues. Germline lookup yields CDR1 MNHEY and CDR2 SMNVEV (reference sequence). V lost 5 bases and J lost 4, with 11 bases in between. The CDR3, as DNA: TGTGCCAGCAGTAAAGGACAGCTCACTGAAGCTTTCTTT. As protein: CASSKGQLTEAFF.

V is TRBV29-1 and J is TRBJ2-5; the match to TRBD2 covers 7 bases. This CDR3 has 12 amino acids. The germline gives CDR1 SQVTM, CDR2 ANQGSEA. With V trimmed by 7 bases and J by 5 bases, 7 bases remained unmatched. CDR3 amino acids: CSGGGEPETQYF. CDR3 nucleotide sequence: TGCAGCGGTGGGGGGGAGCCGGAGACCCAGTACTTC.

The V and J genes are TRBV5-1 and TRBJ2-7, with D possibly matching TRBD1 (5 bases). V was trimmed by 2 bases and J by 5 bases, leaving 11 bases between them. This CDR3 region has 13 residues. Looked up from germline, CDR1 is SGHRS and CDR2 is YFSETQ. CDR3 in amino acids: CASSLRGLHEQYF. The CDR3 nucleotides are TGCGCCAGCAGCTTAAGGGGTCTCCACGAGCAGTACTTC.